Listed below are T cell receptor beta chains from one sample, sequenced in a study of blood T cell repertoires in COVID-19. Assay used: immunoSEQ multiplex PCR; TCRdb lists only in-frame clones, some missing. The sample lists some 490,000 clones; around nine tenths were seen once. The sample comprised PBMCs or T cells enriched from blood (not recorded which). These receptors were collected from a woman aged 60-75 years who had recovered from COVID-19. CDR3s include the opening cysteine and the closing phenylalanine or tryptophan. The D gene is left open where the match is weak. Size tells how often a clone was seen (once, few, many) or the class of an expanded clone, and some rows leave it out.

d_gene: TRBD1; v_gene: TRBV27; j_gene: TRBJ1-2; abundance: -; CDR3aa: CASSRRGGGDGYTF; CDR3nt: TGTGCCAGCAGTCGCCGTGGAGGGGGCGATGGCTACACCTTC
d_gene: -; v_gene: TRBV4-1; j_gene: TRBJ1-1; abundance: -; CDR3aa: CASSHPQGKAFF; CDR3nt: TGCGCCAGCAGCCACCCACAGGGTAAGGCTTTCTTT
d_gene: -; v_gene: TRBV18; j_gene: TRBJ1-4; abundance: -; CDR3aa: CASSPTPTATNEKLFF; CDR3nt: TGTGCCAGCTCACCAACGCCGACAGCAACTAATGAAAAACTGTTTTTT
d_gene: TRBD2; v_gene: TRBV6-1; j_gene: TRBJ2-6; abundance: -; CDR3aa: CASSELSGLRNVLTF; CDR3nt: TGTGCCAGCAGTGAACTCTCGGGACTAAGAAACGTCCTGACTTTC
d_gene: TRBD1; v_gene: TRBV5-1; j_gene: TRBJ1-2; abundance: -; CDR3aa: CASSVGQGGYGYTF; CDR3nt: TGCGCCAGCAGCGTGGGACAGGGGGGCTATGGCTACACCTTC
d_gene: TRBD1; v_gene: TRBV27; j_gene: TRBJ2-3; abundance: -; CDR3aa: CASSSVPTGLDTDTQYF; CDR3nt: TGTGCCAGCAGTTCGGTACCGACAGGGTTGGACACAGATACGCAGTATTTT
d_gene: TRBD1; v_gene: TRBV27; j_gene: TRBJ1-2; abundance: -; CDR3aa: CASSGTTGAYGYTF; CDR3nt: TGTGCCAGCAGTGGAACTACAGGGGCCTATGGCTACACCTTC
d_gene: -; v_gene: TRBV9; j_gene: TRBJ1-1; abundance: -; CDR3aa: CASSVVGVADTEAFF; CDR3nt: TGTGCCAGCAGCGTAGTCGGGGTTGCGGACACTGAAGCTTTCTTT
d_gene: -; v_gene: TRBV19; j_gene: TRBJ1-5; abundance: -; CDR3aa: CASKSGRGASNQPQHF; CDR3nt: TGTGCCAGTAAAAGTGGGCGGGGGGCGAGCAATCAGCCCCAGCATTTT
d_gene: TRBD1; v_gene: TRBV5-1; j_gene: TRBJ1-1; abundance: -; CDR3aa: CASSLTGETEAFF; CDR3nt: TGCGCCAGCAGCTTAACAGGGGAAACTGAAGCTTTCTTT
d_gene: TRBD2; v_gene: TRBV5-4; j_gene: TRBJ2-7; abundance: -; CDR3aa: CASSKISSGGSYEQYF; CDR3nt: TGTGCCAGCAGCAAGATCTCTAGCGGGGGGAGCTACGAGCAGTACTTC
d_gene: TRBD1; v_gene: TRBV6-1; j_gene: TRBJ1-1; abundance: few; CDR3aa: CASSEAGNLMRQGVTRGAFF; CDR3nt: TGTGCCAGCAGTGAAGCGGGGAACCTTATGAGACAGGGAGTCACCCGGGGGGCTTTCTTT
d_gene: -; v_gene: TRBV24-1; j_gene: TRBJ2-5; abundance: -; CDR3aa: CATSDFSDAGGETQYF; CDR3nt: TGTGCCACCAGTGATTTTTCAGATGCAGGGGGGGAGACCCAGTACTTC
d_gene: TRBD1; v_gene: TRBV19; j_gene: TRBJ1-1; abundance: -; CDR3aa: CASSTPGQGGTEAFF; CDR3nt: TGTGCCAGTAGTACCCCCGGACAGGGAGGCACTGAAGCTTTCTTT
d_gene: -; v_gene: TRBV2; j_gene: TRBJ1-2; abundance: -; CDR3aa: CASSELGGVNYGYTF; CDR3nt: TGTGCCAGCAGTGAATTGGGGGGAGTTAACTATGGCTACACCTTC
d_gene: -; v_gene: TRBV3-1/TRBV3-2; j_gene: TRBJ2-7; abundance: -; CDR3aa: CASSPPDKGYEQYF; CDR3nt: TGTGCCAGCAGTCCCCCGGACAAGGGCTACGAGCAGTACTTC
d_gene: TRBD1; v_gene: TRBV29-1; j_gene: TRBJ1-4; abundance: -; CDR3aa: CSVGMDRAREKLFF; CDR3nt: TGCAGCGTTGGGATGGACAGGGCGCGTGAAAAACTGTTTTTT
d_gene: TRBD2; v_gene: TRBV3-1/TRBV3-2; j_gene: TRBJ2-3; abundance: -; CDR3aa: CASSPGLAGGRADTQYF; CDR3nt: TGTGCCAGCAGCCCTGGACTAGCGGGGGGGCGTGCAGATACGCAGTATTTT
d_gene: TRBD2; v_gene: TRBV5-1; j_gene: TRBJ2-5; abundance: -; CDR3aa: CASSLTPTSPQETQYF; CDR3nt: TGCGCCAGCAGCCTAACCCCGACTAGCCCGCAAGAGACCCAGTACTTC
d_gene: -; v_gene: TRBV18; j_gene: TRBJ1-6; abundance: -; CDR3aa: CASSPSQGSRNSPLHF; CDR3nt: TGTGCCAGCTCACCATCGCAGGGGTCTCGGAATTCACCCCTCCACTTT
d_gene: -; v_gene: TRBV11-3; j_gene: TRBJ2-1; abundance: few; CDR3aa: CASSLGGGHNEQFF; CDR3nt: TGTGCCAGCAGCTTAGGCGGGGGCCACAATGAGCAGTTCTTC
d_gene: TRBD1; v_gene: TRBV29-1; j_gene: TRBJ1-2; abundance: once; CDR3aa: CSAQGQGVDGYTF; CDR3nt: TGCAGCGCCCAGGGACAGGGGGTTGATGGCTACACCTTC
d_gene: -; v_gene: TRBV7-8; j_gene: TRBJ1-1; abundance: -; CDR3aa: CASSLGAGRARAFF; CDR3nt: TGTGCCAGCAGCTTAGGGGCAGGGAGGGCGAGAGCTTTCTTT
d_gene: -; v_gene: TRBV11-2; j_gene: TRBJ1-1; abundance: -; CDR3aa: CASRERGFMNTEAFF; CDR3nt: TGTGCCAGCAGGGAAAGGGGATTCATGAACACTGAAGCTTTCTTT
d_gene: -; v_gene: TRBV7-9; j_gene: TRBJ1-2; abundance: -; CDR3aa: CASSLSSYGYTF; CDR3nt: TGTGCCAGCAGCTTGTCCAGCTATGGCTACACCTTC
d_gene: TRBD1; v_gene: TRBV10-3; j_gene: TRBJ1-4; abundance: -; CDR3aa: CAISENRGQYEKLFF; CDR3nt: TGTGCCATCAGTGAGAACAGGGGGCAGTACGAAAAACTGTTTTTT
d_gene: -; v_gene: TRBV4-1; j_gene: TRBJ1-4; abundance: -; CDR3aa: CASSQAVSPNEKLFF; CDR3nt: TGCGCCAGCAGCCAAGCGGTCTCTCCCAATGAAAAACTGTTTTTT
d_gene: TRBD2; v_gene: TRBV5-1; j_gene: TRBJ2-7; abundance: -; CDR3aa: CASSSGTSSYEQYF; CDR3nt: TGCGCCAGCAGCTCAGGGACTAGTTCCTACGAGCAGTACTTC
d_gene: -; v_gene: TRBV7-9; j_gene: TRBJ1-4; abundance: few; CDR3aa: CASSSFATNEKLFF; CDR3nt: TGTGCCAGCAGCTCCTTTGCAACTAATGAAAAACTGTTTTTT
d_gene: TRBD2; v_gene: TRBV12-5; j_gene: TRBJ2-3; abundance: -; CDR3aa: CASVLAGGTDTQYF; CDR3nt: TGTGCTAGTGTCCTAGCGGGGGGCACAGATACGCAGTATTTT
d_gene: TRBD1; v_gene: TRBV6-6; j_gene: TRBJ1-5; abundance: -; CDR3aa: CASSRGQGASNQPQHF; CDR3nt: TGTGCCAGCAGCCGAGGACAGGGGGCAAGCAATCAGCCCCAGCATTTT
d_gene: TRBD2; v_gene: TRBV5-4; j_gene: TRBJ2-2; abundance: -; CDR3aa: CASSSLAGANTGELFF; CDR3nt: TGTGCCAGCAGCTCGTTAGCGGGGGCGAACACCGGGGAGCTGTTTTTT
d_gene: TRBD1; v_gene: TRBV5-1; j_gene: TRBJ1-2; abundance: -; CDR3aa: CASSSSTGQENYGYTF; CDR3nt: TGCGCCAGCAGCTCCTCGACCGGACAGGAAAACTATGGCTACACCTTC
d_gene: -; v_gene: TRBV30; j_gene: TRBJ1-5; abundance: few; CDR3aa: CAWKPGNFGNQPQHF; CDR3nt: TGTGCCTGGAAGCCAGGGAACTTTGGGAATCAGCCCCAGCATTTT
d_gene: TRBD1; v_gene: TRBV27; j_gene: TRBJ2-7; abundance: -; CDR3aa: CASSSGTGGGRYF; CDR3nt: TGTGCCAGCAGTTCCGGGACAGGGGGCGGGAGGTACTTC
d_gene: TRBD1; v_gene: TRBV5-1; j_gene: TRBJ1-2; abundance: -; CDR3aa: CASSLRTGDYGYTF; CDR3nt: TGCGCCAGCAGCTTGAGGACAGGGGACTATGGCTACACCTTC
d_gene: -; v_gene: TRBV2; j_gene: TRBJ2-1; abundance: -; CDR3aa: CASSERSFYNEQFF; CDR3nt: TGTGCCAGCTCCGAGCGTTCTTTCTACAATGAGCAGTTCTTC
d_gene: -; v_gene: TRBV5-1; j_gene: TRBJ1-3; abundance: -; CDR3aa: CASSFGGTGGNTIYF; CDR3nt: TGCGCCAGCAGCTTCGGGGGGACGGGCGGAAACACCATATATTTT
d_gene: TRBD1; v_gene: TRBV6-6; j_gene: TRBJ1-5; abundance: -; CDR3aa: CASSPRWGTGSNQPQHF; CDR3nt: TGTGCCAGCAGTCCCCGGTGGGGGACAGGGAGCAATCAGCCCCAGCATTTT
d_gene: TRBD1; v_gene: TRBV19; j_gene: TRBJ1-2; abundance: -; CDR3aa: CASSTSGTGGHYGYTF; CDR3nt: TGTGCCAGTAGTACCTCCGGGACAGGGGGCCATTATGGCTACACCTTC
d_gene: TRBD1; v_gene: TRBV6-1; j_gene: TRBJ1-2; abundance: -; CDR3aa: CASSEGTGSGYTF; CDR3nt: TGTGCCAGCAGTGAAGGGACAGGGTCGGGCTACACCTTC
d_gene: -; v_gene: TRBV27; j_gene: TRBJ1-5; abundance: -; CDR3aa: CASSSRTASQPQHF; CDR3nt: TGTGCCAGCAGTTCCCGGACAGCTTCTCAGCCCCAGCATTTT
d_gene: -; v_gene: TRBV5-1; j_gene: TRBJ2-2; abundance: -; CDR3aa: CASSPGQVTGELFF; CDR3nt: TGCGCCAGCAGTCCGGGACAAGTCACCGGGGAGCTGTTTTTT
d_gene: TRBD2; v_gene: TRBV2; j_gene: TRBJ2-5; abundance: -; CDR3aa: CASRPGTSQETQYF; CDR3nt: TGTGCCAGCAGGCCCGGGACTAGCCAAGAGACCCAGTACTTC
d_gene: TRBD1; v_gene: TRBV15; j_gene: TRBJ2-1; abundance: few; CDR3aa: CATSRTGMGSYNEQFF; CDR3nt: TGTGCCACCAGCAGGACAGGGATGGGGTCCTACAATGAGCAGTTCTTC
d_gene: -; v_gene: TRBV6-5; j_gene: TRBJ1-1; abundance: once; CDR3aa: CAAIRISRVTEAFF; CDR3nt: TGTGCTGCAATAAGAATATCCAGGGTCACTGAAGCTTTCTTT
d_gene: -; v_gene: TRBV3-1/TRBV3-2; j_gene: TRBJ1-4; abundance: -; CDR3aa: CASSQSGNGEKLFF; CDR3nt: TGTGCCAGCAGCCAGTCAGGGAACGGGGAAAAACTGTTTTTT
d_gene: -; v_gene: TRBV29-1; j_gene: TRBJ1-1; abundance: -; CDR3aa: CSVEDYPSGNTEAFF; CDR3nt: TGCAGCGTTGAAGATTATCCGTCGGGTAACACTGAAGCTTTCTTT